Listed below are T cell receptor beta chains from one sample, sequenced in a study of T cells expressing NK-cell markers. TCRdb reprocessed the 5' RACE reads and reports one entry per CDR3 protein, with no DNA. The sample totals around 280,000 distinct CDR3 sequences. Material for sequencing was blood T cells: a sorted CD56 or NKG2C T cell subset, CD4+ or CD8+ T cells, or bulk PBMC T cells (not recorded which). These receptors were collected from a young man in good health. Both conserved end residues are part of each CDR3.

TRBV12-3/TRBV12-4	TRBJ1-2	CASSASGTEGGYTF
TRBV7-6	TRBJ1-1	CASSLAQGGIPNTEAFF
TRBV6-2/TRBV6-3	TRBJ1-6	CASSPSDREKVLSWNSPLHF
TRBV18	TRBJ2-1	CASSPLSGFHNEQFF
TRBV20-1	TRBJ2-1	CSANHYSGSTYNEQFF
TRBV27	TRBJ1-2	CASNLRGNSNYGYTF
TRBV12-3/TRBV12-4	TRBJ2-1	CASSGMDRLTRGVEQFF
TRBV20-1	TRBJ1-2	CSARALSEGYTF
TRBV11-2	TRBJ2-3	CASSPDGFGDTQYF
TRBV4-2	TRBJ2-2	CASSQARLAGANTGELFF
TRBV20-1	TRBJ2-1	CSATGGFAYNEQFF
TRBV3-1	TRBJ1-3	CASSQGGFSGNTIYF
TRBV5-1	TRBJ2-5	CASSSFGQQETQYF
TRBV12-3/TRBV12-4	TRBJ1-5	CASSPLGANQPQHF
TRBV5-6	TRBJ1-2	CASSFRTRPYGYTF
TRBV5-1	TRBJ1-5	CASSLAPTGSSNQPQHF
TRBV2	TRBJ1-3	CASSGARSGNTIYF
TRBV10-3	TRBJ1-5	CAITQDSNQPQHF
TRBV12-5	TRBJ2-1	CASGLVNSGDEQFF
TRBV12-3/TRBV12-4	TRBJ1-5	CASSSSWLQHF
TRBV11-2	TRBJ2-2	CASSAGLAKNTGELFF
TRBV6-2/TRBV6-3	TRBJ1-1	CASSKGTAGLGNTEAFF
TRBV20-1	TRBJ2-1	CSVPLSGHTSDEQFF
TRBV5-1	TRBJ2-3	CASSQQASSTDTQYF
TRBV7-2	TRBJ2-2	CASSLTSGVGGELFF
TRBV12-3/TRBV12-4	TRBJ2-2	CASTLGQGNTGELFF
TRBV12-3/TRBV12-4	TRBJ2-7	CASSFAGRAYEQYF
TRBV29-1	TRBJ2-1	CSAMTGYEQFF
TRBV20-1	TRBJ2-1	CSARSGTLSYNEQFF
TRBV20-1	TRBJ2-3	CSAQTGLAFPDTQYF
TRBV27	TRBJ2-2	CASSPFVQNTGELFF
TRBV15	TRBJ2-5	CATSREAARGETQYF
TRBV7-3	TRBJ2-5	CASSLGTGETQYF
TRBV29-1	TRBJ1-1	CSAGGRVRTEAFF
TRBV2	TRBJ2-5	CASSEQIGQQETQYF
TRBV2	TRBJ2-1	CASSEGTGAMNEQFF
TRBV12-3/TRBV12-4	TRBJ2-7	CASSLVAREQYF
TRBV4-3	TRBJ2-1	CASSQDARGRAHNEQFF
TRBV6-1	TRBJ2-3	CASRKPSTDTQYF
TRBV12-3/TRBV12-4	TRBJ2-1	CASSFSVGGLAGVYNEQFF
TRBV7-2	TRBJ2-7	CASSYGTGPLREQYF
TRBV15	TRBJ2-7	CATSPRASGRYEQYF
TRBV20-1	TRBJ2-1	CSARDLGSSGRAWEGQFF
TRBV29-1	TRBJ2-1	CSVYSGGVSYNEQFF